One and the same sample provided the 7 T cell receptor beta chains below, sequenced in a study of blood T cell repertoires in COVID-19. Sequencing was performed with immunoSEQ multiplex PCR; in TCRdb, only in-frame clones are kept and a portion is missing. The table records fewer than 350,000 clones, about 93% of them present only once. Sequences were obtained from peripheral blood. The receptors here all came from a woman in her 30s with COVID-19, enrolled during active disease.

The CDR3 DNA reads TGTGCCAGCAGCGCGGGACAGTCAGGACAGCCCCAGCATTTT. Encoded protein: CASSAGQSGQPQHF. This chain connects TRBV7-6 to TRBJ1-5; 7 nucleotides agree with TRBD1. In germline, CDR1 is SGHVS, CDR2 FNYEAQ. V lost 5 bases, J lost 7 bases, and 8 bases stayed unmatched. The CDR3 length is 14 residues.

The rearrangement joins TRBV11-2 to TRBJ2-3; 8 bases are a match to TRBD1. Germline values: CDR1 SGHAT, CDR2 FQNNGV. The V and J ends lost 5 bases and 2 bases, in that order; junction bases with no gene match: 6. The CDR3 runs to 15 residues. Here the CDR3 reads CASSLQGVPTDTQYF. The CDR3 DNA reads TGTGCCAGCAGCCTACAGGGGGTCCCCACAGATACGCAGTATTTT. Using reference TRBV11-2 and TRBJ2-3 for the parts outside the CDR3, the full variable domain is EAGVAQSPRYKIIEKRQSVAFWCNPISGHATLYWYQQILGQGPKLLIQFQNNGVVDDSQLPKDRFSAERLKGVDSTLKIQPAKLEDSAVYLCASSLQGVPTDTQYFGPGTRLTVL.

This chain connects TRBV19 to TRBJ1-2, with 7 bases that match TRBD1. Germline assignment: CDR1 LNHDA and CDR2 SQIVND (reference sequence). The J segment lost 8 bases and the V segment lost 7 bases, leaving 13 bases of the junction unmatched. This CDR3 region has 14 residues. The CDR3 nucleotides read TGTGCCAGTATAGTGCGGCAGGGGGTTAGCGGCTACACCTTC. It is translated as CASIVRQGVSGYTF. Looking up the rest from reference TRBV19 and TRBJ1-2 gives the full variable domain: DGGITQSPKYLFRKEGQNVTLSCEQNLNHDAMYWYRQDPGQGLRLIYYSQIVNDFQKGDIAEGYSVSREKKESFPLTVTSAQKNPTAFYLCASIVRQGVSGYTFGSGTRLTVV.

The chain has TRBV4-3 and TRBJ1-6, with a tentative D call TRBD1 (5 bases). The CDR3 is 18 amino acids. V was trimmed by 4 bases and J by 6 bases, leaving 22 bases between them. The germline V gene encodes CDR1 LGHNA and CDR2 YSLEER. The CDR3 DNA reads as TGCGCCAGCAGCCTAATCCATGTGGGGCAGGGTCGTAATTCACCCCTCCACTTT. Translating it yields CASSLIHVGQGRNSPLHF.

This rearrangement joins TRBV19 to TRBJ2-7; D may be TRBD2 (5 bases). V was shortened by 2 bases and J by 7 bases, with 12 bases between the two germline ends. Germline V gene data show CDR1 as LNHDA and CDR2 as SQIVND (reference sequence). The CDR3 totals 13 residues. CDR3 coding DNA: TGTGCCAGTAGTATAACGGGTGGGAGTGAGCAGTACTTC. It codes for CASSITGGSEQYF.

The V gene is TRBV27, the J gene TRBJ2-3; no clear D gene. Germline CDR1 and CDR2: MNHEY and SMNVEV (reference sequence). With 5 bases removed from V and 3 bases from J, the gap between germline ends came to 6 bases. CDR3 length: 12 amino acids. The CDR3 DNA is TGTGCCAGCAGTCACAATACAGATACGCAGTATTTT. Translated: CASSHNTDTQYF.

The J gene is TRBJ1-5, the V gene TRBV10-2; tentative D call: TRBD1 (6 bases). The V end lost 2 bases, the J end lost 5 bases, and 10 bases lay between the germline ends. The germline gives CDR1 WSHSY, CDR2 SAAADI. There are 14 residues in the CDR3. DNA for the CDR3: TGCGCCAGCAGTGAGGGGGGCCTTTATCAGCCCCAGCATTTT. As protein: CASSEGGLYQPQHF.